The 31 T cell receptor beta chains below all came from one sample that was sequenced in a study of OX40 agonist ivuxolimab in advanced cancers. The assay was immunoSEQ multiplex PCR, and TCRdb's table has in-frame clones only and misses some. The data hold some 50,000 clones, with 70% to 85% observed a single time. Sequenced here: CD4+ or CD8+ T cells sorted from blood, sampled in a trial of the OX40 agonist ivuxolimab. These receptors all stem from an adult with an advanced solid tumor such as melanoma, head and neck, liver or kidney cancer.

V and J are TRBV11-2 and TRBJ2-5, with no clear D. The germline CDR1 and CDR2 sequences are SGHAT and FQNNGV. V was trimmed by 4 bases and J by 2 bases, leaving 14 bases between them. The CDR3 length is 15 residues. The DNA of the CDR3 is TGTGCCAGCAGCTCCCTGAGAGGTGTGCAAGAGACCCAGTACTTC. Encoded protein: CASSSLRGVQETQYF.

The CDR3 region is CASSPGQGQETQYF. In DNA, the CDR3 is TGCGCCAGCAGCCCAGGACAGGGCCAAGAGACCCAGTACTTC. V is TRBV5-1 and J is TRBJ2-5; 8 nucleotides line up with TRBD1. With V trimmed by 4 bases and J by 1 base, 3 bases remained unmatched. The CDR3 runs to 14 residues. Germline V gene lookup returns CDR1 SGHRS and CDR2 YFSETQ.

The CDR3: CASTRTDSHQETQYF. The CDR3 nucleotides are TGTGCCAGCACCCGGACGGATTCACATCAAGAGACCCAGTACTTC. The rearrangement links TRBV9 to TRBJ2-5; D gene ambiguous. Trimming shortened V by 6 bases and J by 2 bases, and 17 bases separated the two germline ends. There are 15 residues in the CDR3. Germline V gene sequence: CDR1 SGDLS, CDR2 YYNGEE.

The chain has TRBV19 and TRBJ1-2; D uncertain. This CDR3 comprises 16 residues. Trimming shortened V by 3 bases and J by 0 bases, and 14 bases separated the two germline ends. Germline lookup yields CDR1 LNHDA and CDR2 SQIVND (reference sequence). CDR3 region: CASSIPGIPANYGYTF. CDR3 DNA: TGTGCCAGTAGTATCCCAGGAATACCAGCTAACTATGGCTACACCTTC. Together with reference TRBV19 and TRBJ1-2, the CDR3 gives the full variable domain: DGGITQSPKYLFRKEGQNVTLSCEQNLNHDAMYWYRQDPGQGLRLIYYSQIVNDFQKGDIAEGYSVSREKKESFPLTVTSAQKNPTAFYLCASSIPGIPANYGYTFGSGTRLTVV.

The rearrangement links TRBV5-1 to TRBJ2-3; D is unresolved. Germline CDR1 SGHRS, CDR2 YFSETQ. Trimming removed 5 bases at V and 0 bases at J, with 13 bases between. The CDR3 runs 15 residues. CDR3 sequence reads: CASREQPSSTDTQYF. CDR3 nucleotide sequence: TGCGCCAGCAGAGAACAACCCTCTAGCACAGATACGCAGTATTTT.

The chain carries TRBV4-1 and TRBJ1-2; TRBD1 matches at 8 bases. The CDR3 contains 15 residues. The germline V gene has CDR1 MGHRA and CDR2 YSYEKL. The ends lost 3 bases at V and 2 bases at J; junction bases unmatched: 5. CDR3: CASSQTGEMNYGYTF. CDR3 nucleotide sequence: TGCGCCAGCAGCCAGACAGGGGAGATGAACTATGGCTACACCTTC.

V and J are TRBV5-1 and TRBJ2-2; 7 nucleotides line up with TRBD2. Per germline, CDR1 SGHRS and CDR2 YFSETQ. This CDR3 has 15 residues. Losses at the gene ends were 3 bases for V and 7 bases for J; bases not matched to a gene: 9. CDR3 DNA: TGCGCCAGCAGCTCGGGACTATTTCCCGTCGGGGAGCTGTTTTTT. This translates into CASSSGLFPVGELFF.

DNA of the CDR3: TGTGCCAGCAGCTTCCCTCGGGGACAGGGATCGGACGAGCAGTACTTC. This translates into CASSFPRGQGSDEQYF. The chain uses TRBV5-6 and TRBJ2-7; TRBD1 agrees at 9 bases. Germline CDR1 reads SGHDT; CDR2 reads YYEEEE. V was clipped by 2 bases and J by 5 bases; unmatched bases: 11. CDR3 size: 16 residues.

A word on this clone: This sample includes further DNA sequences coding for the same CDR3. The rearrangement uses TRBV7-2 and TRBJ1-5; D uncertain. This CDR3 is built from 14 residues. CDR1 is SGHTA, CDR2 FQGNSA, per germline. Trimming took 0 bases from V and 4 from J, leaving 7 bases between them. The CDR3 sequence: CASSLAPGNQPQHF. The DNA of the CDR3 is TGTGCCAGCAGCTTAGCCCCCGGGAATCAGCCCCAGCATTTT.

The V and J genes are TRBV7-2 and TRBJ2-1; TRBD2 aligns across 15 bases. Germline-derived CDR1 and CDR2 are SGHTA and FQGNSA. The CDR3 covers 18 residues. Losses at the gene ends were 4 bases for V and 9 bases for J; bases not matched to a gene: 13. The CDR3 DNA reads TGTGCCAGCAGCTCCGGACTAGCGGGGGGGTTCTTGGGGTCTGAGCAGTTCTTC. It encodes CASSSGLAGGFLGSEQFF.

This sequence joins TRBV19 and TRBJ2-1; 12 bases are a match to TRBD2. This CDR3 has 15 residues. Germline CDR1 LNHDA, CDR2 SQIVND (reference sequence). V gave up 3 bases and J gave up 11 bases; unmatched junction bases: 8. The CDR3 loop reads CASSIRLAGGYKQFF. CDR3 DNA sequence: TGTGCCAGTAGTATCAGGCTAGCGGGAGGGTACAAGCAGTTCTTC. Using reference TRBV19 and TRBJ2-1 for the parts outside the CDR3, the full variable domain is DGGITQSPKYLFRKEGQNVTLSCEQNLNHDAMYWYRQDPGQGLRLIYYSQIVNDFQKGDIAEGYSVSREKKESFPLTVTSAQKNPTAFYLCASSIRLAGGYKQFFGPGTRLTVL.

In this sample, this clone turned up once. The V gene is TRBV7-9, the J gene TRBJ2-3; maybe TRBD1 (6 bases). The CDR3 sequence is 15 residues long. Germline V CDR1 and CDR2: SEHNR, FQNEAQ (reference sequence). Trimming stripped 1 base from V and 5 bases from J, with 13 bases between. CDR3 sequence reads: CASSLGGQGIDTQYF. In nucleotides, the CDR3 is TGTGCCAGCAGCTTAGGCGGGCAGGGGATAGATACGCAGTATTTT.

CDR3 bases: TGTGCCAGCAGCTTAAGCGGGGCGACTAATGAAAAACTGTTTTTT. Amino acid sequence: CASSLSGATNEKLFF. This chain uses TRBV7-3 with TRBJ1-4; tentative D call: TRBD1 (5 bases). The V and J ends lost 1 base and 2 bases respectively, with 8 bases between them. Germline V gives CDR1 SGHTA, CDR2 FQGTGA. CDR3 length equals 15 residues.

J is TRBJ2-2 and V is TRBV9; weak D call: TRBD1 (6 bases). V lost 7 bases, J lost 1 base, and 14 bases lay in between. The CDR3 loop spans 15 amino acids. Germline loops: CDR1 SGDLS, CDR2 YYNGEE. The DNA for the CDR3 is TGTGCCAGCTCCCCCGACAGGTTGAACACCGGGGAGCTGTTTTTT. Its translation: CASSPDRLNTGELFF. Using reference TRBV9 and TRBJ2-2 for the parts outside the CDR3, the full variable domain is DSGVTQTPKHLITATGQRVTLRCSPRSGDLSVYWYQQSLDQGLQFLIQYYNGEERAKGNILERFSAQQFPDLHSELNLSSLELGDSALYFCASSPDRLNTGELFFGEGSRLTVL.

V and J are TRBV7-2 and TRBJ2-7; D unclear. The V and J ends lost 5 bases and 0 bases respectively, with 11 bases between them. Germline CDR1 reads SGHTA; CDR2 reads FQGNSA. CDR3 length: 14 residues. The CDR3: CASSTPPNSYEQYF. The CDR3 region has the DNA TGTGCCAGCAGCACCCCCCCGAACTCCTACGAGCAGTACTTC.

CDR3 DNA sequence: TGCGCCAGCAGCTTGGGACGTTCAGGACAGCCGTCAAGCACAGATACGCAGTATTTT. Its translation is CASSLGRSGQPSSTDTQYF. This sequence joins TRBV5-1 and TRBJ2-3; perhaps TRBD1 as D (6 bases). V gave up 0 bases and J gave up 0 bases, with 20 bases separating them. Germline CDR1 is SGHRS and CDR2 is YFSETQ. The CDR3 consists of 19 residues.

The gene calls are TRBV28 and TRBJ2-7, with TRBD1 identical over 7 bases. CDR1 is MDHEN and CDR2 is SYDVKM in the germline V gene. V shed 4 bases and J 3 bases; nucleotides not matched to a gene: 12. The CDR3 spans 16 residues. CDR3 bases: TGTGCCAGCAGTTCATTTGACAGGGTAATACACTACGAGCAGTACTTC. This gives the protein CASSSFDRVIHYEQYF.

The CDR3 sequence: CASSRGLDGGEQFF. Written as DNA, the CDR3 is TGTGCCAGCAGTCGGGGACTAGACGGCGGAGAGCAGTTCTTC. The chain couples TRBV27 to TRBJ2-1; 8 bases map to TRBD2. Germline V gene lookup returns CDR1 MNHEY and CDR2 SMNVEV (reference sequence). V was clipped by 5 bases and J by 10 bases; unmatched bases: 10. The CDR3 contains 14 residues.

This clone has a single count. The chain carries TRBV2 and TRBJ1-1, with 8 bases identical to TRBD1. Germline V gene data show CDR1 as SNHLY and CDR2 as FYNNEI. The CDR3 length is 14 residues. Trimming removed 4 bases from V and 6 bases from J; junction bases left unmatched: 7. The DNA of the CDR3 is TGTGCCAGCAGTGCCGACAGGGGAAAAGCTGAAGCTTTCTTT. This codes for CASSADRGKAEAFF.

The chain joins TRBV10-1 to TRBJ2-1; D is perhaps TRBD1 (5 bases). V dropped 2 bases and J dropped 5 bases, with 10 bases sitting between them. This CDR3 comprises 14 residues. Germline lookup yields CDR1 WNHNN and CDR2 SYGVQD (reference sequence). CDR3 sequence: CASSETGRHNEQFF. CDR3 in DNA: TGCGCCAGCAGTGAGACAGGTCGGCACAATGAGCAGTTCTTC.

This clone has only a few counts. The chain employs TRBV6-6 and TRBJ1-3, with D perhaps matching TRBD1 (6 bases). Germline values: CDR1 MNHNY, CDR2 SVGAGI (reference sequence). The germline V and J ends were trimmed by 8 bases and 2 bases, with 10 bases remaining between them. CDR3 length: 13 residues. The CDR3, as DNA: TGTGCCAGCCGGGAGGGGGCTGGAAACACCATATATTTT. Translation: CASREGAGNTIYF.

CDR3 sequence reads: CASWWQGTSNQPQHF. The CDR3 DNA is TGTGCCAGCTGGTGGCAGGGAACAAGCAATCAGCCCCAGCATTTT. V and J are TRBV5-8 and TRBJ1-5, with D possibly being TRBD1 (5 bases). The CDR3 is 15 residues long. V was pared by 7 bases and J by 1 base, with 15 bases between. From germline, CDR1 is SGHTS and CDR2 YDEGEE.

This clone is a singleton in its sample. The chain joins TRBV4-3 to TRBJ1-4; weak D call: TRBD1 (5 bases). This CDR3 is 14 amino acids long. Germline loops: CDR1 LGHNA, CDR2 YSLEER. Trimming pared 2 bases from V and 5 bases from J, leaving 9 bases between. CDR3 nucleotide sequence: TGCGCCAGCAGCCAAACAGGCTCCAATGAAAAACTGTTTTTT. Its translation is CASSQTGSNEKLFF.

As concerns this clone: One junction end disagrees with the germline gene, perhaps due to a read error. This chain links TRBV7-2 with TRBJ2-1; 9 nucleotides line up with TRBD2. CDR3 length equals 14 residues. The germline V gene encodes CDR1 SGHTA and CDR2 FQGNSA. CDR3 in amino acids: CASSLAGRGNEQFF. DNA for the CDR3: TGTGCCAGCAGCCTAGCGGGGAGGGGGAATGAGCAGTTCTTC.

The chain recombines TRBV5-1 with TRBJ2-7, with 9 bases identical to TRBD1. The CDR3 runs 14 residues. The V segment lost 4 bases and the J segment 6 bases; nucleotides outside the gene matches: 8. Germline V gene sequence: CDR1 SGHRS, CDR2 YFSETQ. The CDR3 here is CASSQTGGSLEQYF. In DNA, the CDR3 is TGCGCCAGCAGCCAAACAGGGGGCTCCCTCGAGCAGTACTTC.

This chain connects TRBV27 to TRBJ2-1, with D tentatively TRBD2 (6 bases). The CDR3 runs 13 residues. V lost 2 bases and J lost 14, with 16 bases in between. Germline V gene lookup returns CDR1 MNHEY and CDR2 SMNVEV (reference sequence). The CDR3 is CASSLGGANSEFF. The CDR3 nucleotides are TGTGCCAGCAGTTTAGGAGGGGCGAATTCGGAGTTCTTC.

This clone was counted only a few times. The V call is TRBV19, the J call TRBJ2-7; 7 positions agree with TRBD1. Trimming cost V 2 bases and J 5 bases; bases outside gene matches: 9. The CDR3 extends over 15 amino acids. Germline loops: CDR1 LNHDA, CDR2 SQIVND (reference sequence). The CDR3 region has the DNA TGTGCCAGTAGTATATCGGGACAGAGTTCCCACGAGCAGTACTTC. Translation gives CASSISGQSSHEQYF.

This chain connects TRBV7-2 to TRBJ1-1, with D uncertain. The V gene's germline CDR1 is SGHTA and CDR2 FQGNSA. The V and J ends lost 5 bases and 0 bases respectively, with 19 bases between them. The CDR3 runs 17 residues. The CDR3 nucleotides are TGTGCCAGCAGCCTAAGACGCAGTCCAATAATGAACACTGAAGCTTTCTTT. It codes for CASSLRRSPIMNTEAFF.

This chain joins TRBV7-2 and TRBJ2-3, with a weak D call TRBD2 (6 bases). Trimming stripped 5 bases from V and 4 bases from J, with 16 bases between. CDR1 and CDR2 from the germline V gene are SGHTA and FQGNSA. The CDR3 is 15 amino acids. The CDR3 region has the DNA TGTGCCAGCAGCACGACTAGTCCCTTCCCAGATACGCAGTATTTT. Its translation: CASSTTSPFPDTQYF.

The CDR3 loop is CASSTSGGLYNEQFF. The CDR3 DNA sequence: TGCGCCAGCAGCACTTCAGGGGGCCTTTACAATGAGCAGTTCTTC. The chain combines TRBV5-1 with TRBJ2-1; 8 nucleotides align to TRBD1. Germline-derived CDR1 and CDR2 are SGHRS and YFSETQ. The CDR3 loop spans 15 amino acids. Germline trimming cut 4 bases from V and 4 bases from J; bases unmatched to any gene: 7. The complete variable domain, with remaining parts taken from reference TRBV5-1 and TRBJ2-1, reads KAGVTQTPRYLIKTRGQQVTLSCSPISGHRSVSWYQQTPGQGLQFLFEYFSETQRNKGNFPGRFSGRQFSNSRSEMNVSTLELGDSALYLCASSTSGGLYNEQFFGPGTRLTVL.

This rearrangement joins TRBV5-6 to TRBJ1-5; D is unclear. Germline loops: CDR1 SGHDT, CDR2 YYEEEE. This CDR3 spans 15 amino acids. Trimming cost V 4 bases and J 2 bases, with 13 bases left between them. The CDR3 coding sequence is TGTGCCAGCAGCACACGGTCCGTTGGCAATCAGCCCCAGCATTTT. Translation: CASSTRSVGNQPQHF.